These 14 T cell receptor beta chains came from one sample sequenced in a study of blood T cells in healthy people across ages. It was with a sample-barcoded 5' primer and a J-beta primer mix that a second PCR of roughly 6 to 11 cycles was run. Using its own MiXCR run on the 5' RACE reads, TCRdb lists one record per CDR3 protein. The sample yields fewer than 900,000 distinct CDR3 sequences, around 46% seen once. The sequencing sample was made of blood. The receptors shown here come from a woman aged 60-70 years in good health.

A few counts support this clonotype. The chain employs TRBV10-3 and TRBJ1-1; 12 bases agree with TRBD1. V was clipped by 7 bases and J by 4 bases; unmatched bases: 7. This CDR3 has 15 residues. CDR1 is ENHRY and CDR2 is SYGVKD in the germline V gene. CDR3 protein: CAITGTGGPGTEAFF. CDR3 coding DNA: TGTGCCATCACCGGGACAGGGGGCCCGGGCACTGAAGCTTTCTTT.

This clonotype was seen more than once but under ten times. The chain combines TRBV3-1 with TRBJ2-1; a possible D gene is TRBD2 (6 bases). The CDR3 sequence is 15 residues long. The germline V gene has CDR1 LGHDT and CDR2 YNNKEL (reference sequence). Trimming pared 2 bases from V and 0 bases from J, leaving 8 bases between. CDR3 loop: CASSQRGSSYNEQFF. CDR3 coding DNA: TGTGCCAGCAGCCAACGGGGGAGCTCCTACAATGAGCAGTTCTTC.

This clonotype was detected ten times or more. The chain combines TRBV28 with TRBJ2-5, with 7 positions matching TRBD1. From germline, CDR1 is MDHEN and CDR2 SYDVKM. This CDR3 spans 14 amino acids. The J segment lost 3 bases and the V segment lost 6 bases, leaving 7 bases of the junction unmatched. CDR3 sequence (DNA): TGTGCCAGCAGCTCCTCCGGGACAGAAGAGACCCAGTACTTC. Its translation is CASSSSGTEETQYF. Variable domain in full (rest from reference TRBV28 and TRBJ2-5): DVKVTQSSRYLVKRTGEKVFLECVQDMDHENMFWYRQDPGLGLRLIYFSYDVKMKEKGDIPEGYSVSREKKERFSLILESASTNQTSMYLCASSSSGTEETQYFGPGTRLLVL.

Only a few counts were recorded for this clonotype. This rearrangement joins TRBV20-1 to TRBJ1-1; no clear D. The CDR3 spans 14 residues. V gave up 4 bases and J gave up 3 bases, with 15 bases separating them. Germline V gives CDR1 DFQATT, CDR2 SNEGSKA (reference sequence). The CDR3 region is CSATRERADTEAFF. The DNA of the CDR3 is TGCAGTGCTACCCGGGAGAGGGCGGACACTGAAGCTTTCTTT.

At least ten counts were recorded for this clonotype. V usage is TRBV7-2 and J usage is TRBJ1-2; D is possibly TRBD1 (6 bases). The germline V gene encodes CDR1 SGHTA and CDR2 FQGNSA. This CDR3 comprises 15 residues. Trimming shortened V by 1 base and J by 3 bases, and 12 bases separated the two germline ends. The DNA of the CDR3 is TGTGCCAGCAGCTTAGGGGGGGGCGCCCACTATGGCTACACCTTC. Translating it yields CASSLGGGAHYGYTF.

This clonotype occurred a few times. The chain has TRBV20-1 and TRBJ2-3; the match to TRBD2 covers 11 bases. Germline V CDR1 and CDR2: DFQATT, SNEGSKA (reference sequence). This CDR3 is 19 amino acids long. For the CDR3, the DNA is TGCAGGGGGGACTCCTTGCTAGCGGGAGGAAGGGAGAGCACAGATACGCAGTATTTT. The encoded protein is CRGDSLLAGGRESTDTQYF.

This clonotype was observed many times. CDR3 DNA: TGCAGCGGTCTAGGGCTACGGAAGGAGACCCAGTACTTC. This encodes CSGLGLRKETQYF. The chain recombines TRBV29-1 with TRBJ2-5; D call uncertain. V shed 7 bases and J shed 5 bases, with 17 bases lying between them. CDR1 and CDR2 from the germline V gene are SQVTM and ANQGSEA. CDR3 size: 13 residues.

The chain recombines TRBV24-1 with TRBJ2-1, with 12 bases matching TRBD1. The J segment lost 9 bases and the V segment lost 10 bases, leaving 12 bases of the junction unmatched. Germline loops: CDR1 KGHDR, CDR2 SFDVKD. The CDR3 has 15 residues. This CDR3 reads CATRHGGQGAGEQFF. In DNA, the CDR3 is TGTGCCACACGCCATGGGGGACAGGGGGCTGGTGAGCAGTTCTTC.

The rearrangement links TRBV10-3 to TRBJ1-2; D possibly corresponds to TRBD1 (6 bases). Germline V gene data show CDR1 as ENHRY and CDR2 as SYGVKD. This CDR3 is built from 16 residues. The V end lost 3 bases, the J end lost 5 bases, and 19 bases lay between the germline ends. CDR3 loop: CAISEISLGTTYGYTF. CDR3 DNA: TGTGCCATCAGTGAAATCTCGCTCGGGACAACTTATGGCTACACCTTC.

The chain carries TRBV25-1 and TRBJ2-7; D might be TRBD1 or TRBD2, each matching 6 bases. The CDR3 is 15 residues long. From germline, CDR1 is MGHDK and CDR2 SYGVNS. Trimming pared 7 bases from V and 0 bases from J, leaving 16 bases between. CDR3 in amino acids: CASTNSGGFSYEQYF. The CDR3 DNA follows: TGTGCCAGCACCAACTCCGGGGGCTTCTCCTACGAGCAGTACTTC.

This clonotype has just a few counts. This chain links TRBV6-2 or TRBV6-3 with TRBJ2-4; maybe TRBD2 (6 bases). Germline V CDR1 and CDR2: MNHEY, SVGEGT. V was clipped by 6 bases and J by 6 bases, with 15 bases between them. This CDR3 is built from 14 residues. In DNA, the CDR3 is TGTGCCAGCAGCCCGTCCGGGACTCCAAACATTCAGTACTTC. The encoded protein is CASSPSGTPNIQYF.

The chain is built from TRBV10-3 and TRBJ1-4, with 7 bases that match TRBD1. V was pared by 0 bases and J by 8 bases, with 9 bases of the junction left unmatched. The CDR3 is made up of 16 amino acids. The germline CDR1 and CDR2 sequences are ENHRY and SYGVKD. The CDR3 reads CAISESSKGAREKLFF. Written as DNA, the CDR3 is TGTGCCATCAGTGAGTCGTCGAAGGGGGCGAGAGAAAAACTGTTTTTT.

The rearrangement uses TRBV6-2 or TRBV6-3 and TRBJ2-3; D not certain. Germline V gene data show CDR1 as MNHEY and CDR2 as SVGEGT. The CDR3 loop spans 13 amino acids. Trimming cost V 2 bases and J 13 bases, with 16 bases left between them. CDR3 coding DNA: TGTGCCAGCAGTTACGAGAGGCCTGGTAGAGAGTATTTT. Translated, it gives CASSYERPGREYF.

This clonotype occurred a few times. The chain is built from TRBV7-2 and TRBJ2-3; D remains unclear. The CDR3 spans 15 residues. V was trimmed by 0 bases and J by 4 bases, leaving 11 bases between them. CDR1 SGHTA and CDR2 FQGNSA come from the germline V gene. CDR3 loop: CASSLALGGADTQYF. DNA for the CDR3: TGTGCCAGCAGCTTAGCTTTGGGTGGCGCAGATACGCAGTATTTT.